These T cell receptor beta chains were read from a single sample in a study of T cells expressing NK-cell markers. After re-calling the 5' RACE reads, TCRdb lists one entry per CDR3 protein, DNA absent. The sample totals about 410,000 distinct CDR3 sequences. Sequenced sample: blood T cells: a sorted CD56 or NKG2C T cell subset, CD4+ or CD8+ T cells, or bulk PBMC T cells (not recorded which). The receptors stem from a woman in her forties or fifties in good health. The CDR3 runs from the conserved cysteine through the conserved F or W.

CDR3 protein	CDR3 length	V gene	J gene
CASSRYRGPNEKLFF	15	TRBV19	TRBJ1-4
CASSVEPGQNYGYTF	15	TRBV9	TRBJ1-2
CASSQDTWNTDTQYF	15	TRBV4-1	TRBJ2-3
CAISEAGGTEAFF	13	TRBV10-3	TRBJ1-1
CASSLDPGLGETQYF	15	TRBV5-1	TRBJ2-5
CASSTSGNTDTQYF	14	TRBV10-2	TRBJ2-3
CASSAPPPNYEQYF	14	TRBV9	TRBJ2-7
CASSGLAGVYEQYF	14	TRBV10-2	TRBJ2-7
CASSSPTSGGPDTDTQYF	18	TRBV7-2	TRBJ2-3
CASSQDEHQLADTQYF	16	TRBV14	TRBJ2-3
CASSDSINKPTDTQYF	16	TRBV6-4	TRBJ2-3
CASTQVGGRSSYNEQFF	17	TRBV6-2/TRBV6-3	TRBJ2-1
CASSLAISGRQAFF	14	TRBV5-1	TRBJ1-1
CASSFRGGDGQPQHF	15	TRBV7-9	TRBJ1-5
CASRQIQGATGELFF	15	TRBV7-8	TRBJ2-2
CASSFGQGTNTIYF	14	TRBV28	TRBJ1-3
CASSSSGGGTDTQYF	15	TRBV12-3/TRBV12-4	TRBJ2-3